These 7 T cell receptor beta chains originate from one sample sequenced in a study of T cell repertoires in cytomegalovirus infection. One entry per CDR3 protein, called by TCRdb with MiXCR from the reads. The sample shows fewer than 1,000,000 distinct CDR3 sequences, about a third of them seen only once. Which antigens these TCRs recognize remains unknown. The source material was cultured CD8+ T cells from PBMCs, sampled from culture after CMV antigen stimulation. These TCRs come from a human donor in good health (CMV status not recorded). Some clones in this sample may be carry-over from other donors' samples.

This clonotype has more than one count but fewer than ten. V and J are TRBV4-1 and TRBJ2-1; no clear D. Trimming pared 0 bases from V and 4 bases from J, leaving 10 bases between. The CDR3 loop spans 15 amino acids. CDR1 and CDR2 from the germline V gene are MGHRA and YSYEKL. The CDR3 sequence: CASSQDLAEYNEQFF. CDR3 coding DNA: TGCGCCAGCAGCCAAGATCTCGCGGAGTACAATGAGCAGTTCTTC.

The chain carries TRBV10-3 and TRBJ2-1, with TRBD2 identical over 9 bases. The germline CDR1 and CDR2 sequences are ENHRY and SYGVKD. Losses at the gene ends were 5 bases for V and 7 bases for J; bases not matched to a gene: 6. CDR3 size: 14 residues. The CDR3 protein is CAISSGGHVNEQFF. The CDR3 nucleotides are TGTGCCATCAGTAGCGGGGGGCATGTTAATGAGCAGTTCTTC.

The J gene is TRBJ2-5, the V gene TRBV27; 11 bases map to TRBD2. This CDR3 region has 16 residues. Germline V lookup: CDR1 MNHEY, CDR2 SMNVEV (reference sequence). V lost 0 bases, J lost 3 bases, and 3 bases stayed unmatched. CDR3 protein: CASSLSMGLAEETQYF. The CDR3 bases are TGTGCCAGCAGTTTATCGATGGGACTAGCGGAAGAGACCCAGTACTTC.

This clonotype was detected only a few times. The chain employs TRBV6-5 and TRBJ1-4; D remains ambiguous. Trimming took 0 bases from V and 0 from J, leaving 14 bases between them. The CDR3 extends over 18 amino acids. CDR1 and CDR2 (germline): MNHEY, SVGAGI. CDR3 sequence reads: CASSYSGSSYATNEKLFF. The DNA for the CDR3 is TGTGCCAGCAGTTACTCGGGAAGTTCCTACGCAACTAATGAAAAACTGTTTTTT.

This clonotype appeared a single time. The chain links TRBV12-3 or TRBV12-4 to TRBJ1-2; no clear D gene. The CDR3 extends over 14 amino acids. V was pared by 4 bases and J by 1 base, with 10 bases between. The CDR3 DNA sequence: TGTGCCAGCAGTTCGCCTACACTTAACTATGGCTACACCTTC. Its translation: CASSSPTLNYGYTF.

This clonotype came up once. This chain's CDR3 is CSARDTGALFYEQYF. The CDR3 DNA follows: TGCAGTGCTAGAGATACCGGGGCACTCTTCTACGAGCAGTACTTC. This rearrangement joins TRBV20-1 to TRBJ2-7; D possibly uses TRBD1 or TRBD2 (5 bases each). The germline V gene encodes CDR1 DFQATT and CDR2 SNEGSKA (reference sequence). This CDR3 is 15 amino acids long. V was pared by 0 bases and J by 3 bases, with 15 bases between.

V usage is TRBV28 and J usage is TRBJ1-2; TRBD1 matches 9 bases. The CDR3 extends over 15 amino acids. Germline V gene sequence: CDR1 MDHEN, CDR2 SYDVKM. V shed 1 base and J 5 bases; nucleotides not matched to a gene: 5. The CDR3 DNA reads as TGTGCCAGCAGTTTATTCCGGGACAGGGCGTATGGCTACACCTTC. Protein product: CASSLFRDRAYGYTF.